These T cell receptor beta chains were read from a single sample in a study of radiation and T cells in renal cell carcinoma. Profiled with immunoSEQ multiplex PCR; TCRdb holds only in-frame clones, not every one. Seen here are over 120,000 clones, 80% to 90% observed once, and the top ten hold about 17%. Sequenced material: blood, taken from a patient whose treatment included radiotherapy and nephrectomy. The receptors come from a woman in her fifties or sixties with renal cell carcinoma. Each CDR3 is given with its conserved first and last residue. The D gene is left open where the match is weak. Only part of the rows carry a size: once, few, many, or a class if the clone is expanded.

d_gene,abundance,v_gene,j_gene,CDR3aa,CDR3nt
TRBD2,NA,TRBV5-1,TRBJ2-2,CASSAGGTTNTGELFF,TGCGCCAGCAGCGCGGGGGGGACAACGAACACCGGGGAGCTGTTTTTT
TRBD1,NA,TRBV19,TRBJ2-7,CASSFGDRVLSEQYF,TGTGCCAGTAGTTTTGGGGACAGGGTGTTATCCGAGCAGTACTTC
NA,NA,TRBV7-9,TRBJ2-5,CASSLGGTQYF,TGTGCCAGCAGCTTAGGGGGGACCCAGTACTTC
NA,NA,TRBV19,TRBJ2-5,CATNARWGNQETQYF,TGTGCCACGAACGCGCGCTGGGGAAACCAAGAGACCCAGTACTTC
NA,NA,TRBV29-1,TRBJ2-6,CSVEFDSGANVLTF,TGCAGCGTTGAATTTGACTCTGGGGCCAACGTCCTGACTTTC
NA,NA,TRBV7-6,TRBJ2-7,CASSPRGSRDSYEQYF,TGTGCCAGCAGCCCTAGGGGGTCCCGCGACTCCTACGAGCAGTACTTC
TRBD1,NA,TRBV19,TRBJ1-5,CASSIQGALSQPQHF,TGTGCCAGTAGTATCCAGGGGGCGTTGAGTCAGCCCCAGCATTTT
TRBD2,NA,TRBV2,TRBJ2-3,CASSSEARGGVPSTQYF,TGTGCCAGCAGCTCCGAAGCTCGCGGGGGGGTACCGTCTACGCAGTATTTT
TRBD1,NA,TRBV9,TRBJ2-2,CASSVGQVNTGELFF,TGTGCCAGCAGCGTGGGACAGGTCAACACCGGGGAGCTGTTTTTT
NA,NA,TRBV11-2,TRBJ1-6,CASSPRGNSPLHF,TGTGCCAGCAGCCCACGTGGAAATTCACCCCTCCACTTT
TRBD1,NA,TRBV19,TRBJ1-1,CASSMTGMNTEAFF,TGTGCCAGTAGTATGACAGGGATGAACACTGAAGCTTTCTTT
NA,NA,TRBV19,TRBJ2-2,CASSITPVKNTGELFF,TGTGCCAGTAGTATAACACCGGTAAAGAACACCGGGGAGCTGTTTTTT
NA,NA,TRBV6-5,TRBJ1-1,CASSKLEKNTEAFF,TGTGCCAGCAGCAAACTGGAAAAGAACACTGAAGCTTTCTTT
TRBD2,NA,TRBV18,TRBJ2-7,CASSPTTGGTSGRTYF,TGTGCCAGCTCACCTACGACAGGGGGGACTAGCGGGAGAACGTACTTC
TRBD1,NA,TRBV10-1,TRBJ2-7,CASGTAYEQYF,TGCGCCAGCGGGACAGCCTACGAGCAGTACTTC
NA,NA,TRBV25-1,TRBJ1-2,CASRPGARKGYTF,TGTGCCAGCAGACCGGGGGCGCGGAAAGGCTACACCTTC
NA,NA,TRBV10-3,TRBJ1-6,CAISESGGSPLHF,TGTGCCATCAGTGAGTCGGGAGGGTCACCCCTCCACTTT
NA,NA,TRBV6-1,TRBJ2-1,CASSEDQRAFTPMKQFF,TGTGCCAGCAGTGAAGATCAGCGGGCCTTTACCCCAATGAAGCAGTTCTTC
TRBD1,NA,TRBV18,TRBJ1-4,CASSTGQGATNEKLFF,TGTGCCAGCTCAACGGGACAGGGTGCAACTAATGAAAAACTGTTTTTT
TRBD1,once,TRBV25-1,TRBJ1-5,CASSTGQGSQPQHF,TGTGCCAGCAGTACGGGACAGGGGTCTCAGCCCCAGCATTTT
NA,NA,TRBV6-5,TRBJ2-3,CASSPGGSTDTQYF,TGTGCCAGCAGCCCGGGCGGGAGCACAGATACGCAGTATTTT
TRBD1,NA,TRBV9,TRBJ2-7,CASSAEGTDSYEQYF,TGTGCCAGCAGCGCAGAGGGGACAGACTCCTACGAGCAGTACTTC
NA,NA,TRBV28,TRBJ2-7,CASSPLSIPNSYEQYF,TGTGCCAGCAGTCCGCTTAGTATTCCCAACTCCTACGAGCAGTACTTC
TRBD2,NA,TRBV28,TRBJ2-5,CASSSWTSGGQETQYF,TGTGCCAGCAGTTCCTGGACTAGCGGGGGCCAAGAGACCCAGTACTTC
TRBD2,NA,TRBV7-2,TRBJ2-1,CASSLATVTSGANEQFF,TGTGCCAGCAGCTTAGCTACAGTTACTAGCGGGGCCAATGAGCAGTTCTTC
NA,once,TRBV7-2,TRBJ2-7,CASSLTWEAYEQYF,TGTGCCAGCAGCTTAACGTGGGAGGCCTACGAGCAGTACTTC
NA,once,TRBV15,TRBJ2-5,CATSRYREETQYF,TGTGCCACCAGCAGATACAGGGAGGAGACCCAGTACTTC
NA,NA,TRBV5-4,TRBJ2-3,CASSLAKGSDTQYF,TGTGCCAGCAGCTTGGCCAAAGGATCAGATACGCAGTATTTT
NA,NA,TRBV5-8,TRBJ1-4,CASSLVAADEKLFF,TGTGCCAGCAGCTTGGTGGCAGCTGATGAAAAACTGTTTTTT
NA,NA,TRBV7-6,TRBJ2-7,CASSPTAGVHEQYF,TGTGCCAGCAGCCCCACGGCCGGGGTCCACGAGCAGTACTTC
NA,few,TRBV19,TRBJ1-1,CASNPDSLNTEAFF,TGTGCCAGTAATCCGGACAGCCTGAACACTGAAGCTTTCTTT
TRBD1,NA,TRBV6-5,TRBJ2-5,CASSYLSTGQETQYF,TGTGCCAGCAGTTACTTGTCGACAGGGCAAGAGACCCAGTACTTC
TRBD2,NA,TRBV6-5,TRBJ2-7,CASSYSGGRSYEQYF,TGTGCCAGCAGTTACTCAGGCGGGAGATCCTACGAGCAGTACTTC
NA,NA,TRBV19,TRBJ2-5,CASSISVSGGETQYF,TGTGCCAGTAGTATATCGGTTAGCGGAGGAGAGACCCAGTACTTC
NA,NA,TRBV10-2,TRBJ1-5,CASSESWGASNQPQHF,TGCGCCAGCAGTGAGTCCTGGGGCGCGAGCAATCAGCCCCAGCATTTT
NA,NA,TRBV9,TRBJ1-2,CASSDGGGGGYTF,TGTGCCAGCAGCGACGGGGGCGGGGGTGGCTACACCTTC
TRBD2,NA,TRBV7-2,TRBJ2-5,CASSPGGIRETQYF,TGTGCCAGCAGCCCGGGGGGTATCCGGGAGACCCAGTACTTC
NA,NA,TRBV5-1,TRBJ1-1,CASSLYSNTEAFF,TGCGCCAGCAGCTTGTACAGTAACACTGAAGCTTTCTTT
TRBD2,NA,TRBV10-3,TRBJ2-1,CAISRTSGQSSYNEQFF,TGTGCCATCAGCCGCACTAGCGGTCAGAGCTCCTACAATGAGCAGTTCTTC
TRBD1,NA,TRBV6-4,TRBJ1-2,CASSAGTGGRYGYTF,TGTGCCAGCAGTGCCGGGACAGGGGGTCGCTATGGCTACACCTTC
NA,NA,TRBV10-1,TRBJ1-5,CASVGRIKGNQPQHF,TGCGCCAGTGTGGGGAGAATTAAGGGCAATCAGCCCCAGCATTTT
TRBD2,NA,TRBV9,TRBJ2-7,CASSVSGSGYEQYF,TGTGCCAGCAGCGTAAGCGGGAGTGGCTACGAGCAGTACTTC
TRBD1,few,TRBV9,TRBJ1-1,CASSAIRTDRGRGEAFF,TGTGCCAGCAGCGCAATAAGGACCGACAGGGGGCGCGGTGAAGCTTTCTTT
TRBD2,once,TRBV5-1,TRBJ2-7,CASSLGLAESSYEQYF,TGCGCCAGCAGTCTGGGACTAGCGGAAAGCTCCTACGAGCAGTACTTC
NA,NA,TRBV5-6,TRBJ1-1,CASSYTGAGAFF,TGTGCCAGCAGCTACACCGGGGCGGGAGCTTTCTTT
NA,few,TRBV19,TRBJ1-5,CASSILTGNQPQHF,TGTGCCAGTAGTATCTTAACAGGTAATCAGCCCCAGCATTTT
NA,NA,TRBV4-3,TRBJ1-2,CASSGDRSPNYGYTF,TGCGCCAGCAGCGGTGACAGGAGCCCTAACTATGGCTACACCTTC
TRBD2,once,TRBV10-1,TRBJ2-3,CASSESTSGGPDTQYF,TGCGCCAGCAGTGAGTCCACGAGCGGGGGGCCAGATACGCAGTATTTT
NA,NA,TRBV19,TRBJ1-1,CASSTGVENTEAFF,TGTGCCAGTAGTACGGGGGTCGAGAACACTGAAGCTTTCTTT
NA,NA,TRBV28,TRBJ2-7,CASSFTVTYPIYEQYF,TGTGCCAGCAGTTTTACCGTTACTTACCCAATCTACGAGCAGTACTTC
NA,few,TRBV7-9,TRBJ2-7,CASSLGGTSYEQYF,TGTGCCAGCAGCTTAGGCGGGACCTCCTACGAGCAGTACTTC
TRBD1,NA,TRBV6-6,TRBJ1-4,CASLRVGQANEKLFF,TGTGCCAGCCTAAGGGTCGGACAGGCTAATGAAAAACTGTTTTTT
NA,NA,TRBV5-4,TRBJ2-5,CASSPWGARETQYF,TGTGCCAGCAGCCCTTGGGGGGCAAGGGAGACCCAGTACTTC
TRBD2,NA,TRBV7-8,TRBJ2-3,CASSLLPGGHTDTQYF,TGTGCCAGCAGCTTATTACCGGGGGGGCACACAGATACGCAGTATTTT
TRBD1,NA,TRBV28,TRBJ2-7,CASKDRGEQYF,TGTGCCAGCAAGGACAGGGGGGAGCAGTACTTC
NA,NA,TRBV5-6,TRBJ2-7,CASSPREHYEQYF,TGTGCCAGCAGCCCCCGGGAACACTACGAGCAGTACTTC
NA,NA,TRBV6-1,TRBJ2-5,CASSFGSGKQETQYF,TGTGCCAGCAGTTTCGGAAGTGGGAAGCAAGAGACCCAGTACTTC
NA,NA,TRBV15,TRBJ2-7,CATSRGGVFAYEQYF,TGTGCCACCAGCAGAGGAGGGGTCTTTGCCTACGAGCAGTACTTC
NA,NA,TRBV7-2,TRBJ1-3,CASSLAANSGNTIYF,TGTGCCAGCAGCTTGGCAGCTAACTCTGGAAACACCATATATTTT
TRBD1,NA,TRBV13,TRBJ2-7,CASSRTWDRGSYEQYF,TGTGCCAGCAGCCGAACTTGGGACAGGGGCTCCTACGAGCAGTACTTC